Presented here are 20 T cell receptor beta chains from one specimen sequenced in a study of blood T cell repertoires in COVID-19. Measured with immunoSEQ multiplex PCR; TCRdb has only the in-frame clones, and not every one. Among roughly 340,000 clones listed, 80% to 90% were seen once. Input material: PBMCs or T cells enriched from blood (not recorded which). The source is a man in his forties in a cohort exposed to, infected with or recovered from COVID-19 (not recorded which).

The J gene is TRBJ2-7, the V gene TRBV28; 8 bases are shared with TRBD1. The germline CDR1 and CDR2 sequences are MDHEN and SYDVKM. This CDR3 is built from 14 residues. CDR3 in amino acids: CAAGQGAIGYEQYF. For the CDR3, the DNA is TGTGCGGCGGGGCAGGGGGCAATTGGATACGAGCAGTACTTC.

This clone came up a few times. This chain uses TRBV2 with TRBJ2-1; weak D call: TRBD2 (6 bases). Trimming left V 4 bases short and J 6 bases short, with 22 bases between. CDR1 is SNHLY and CDR2 is FYNNEI in the germline V gene. CDR3 size: 17 residues. CDR3 sequence: CASSGTENSGGGNEQFF. In DNA form, the CDR3 reads TGTGCCAGCAGTGGAACCGAAAATAGCGGTGGCGGCAATGAGCAGTTCTTC.

The gene calls are TRBV7-9 and TRBJ2-1, with a tentative D call TRBD1 (6 bases). Germline V gives CDR1 SEHNR, CDR2 FQNEAQ (reference sequence). The CDR3 extends over 17 amino acids. Trimming removed 5 bases at V and 0 bases at J, with 17 bases between. The chain's CDR3 is CASSPTPTGSSYNEQFF. DNA for the CDR3: TGTGCCAGCAGCCCCACCCCCACAGGGAGCTCCTACAATGAGCAGTTCTTC.

The J gene is TRBJ2-7, the V gene TRBV5-4; TRBD1 aligns across 7 bases. Germline CDR1 is SGHNT and CDR2 is YYREEE (reference sequence). J gave up 4 bases and V 0 bases, and 10 bases lay outside the gene matches. This CDR3 has 16 amino acids. The CDR3 bases are TGTGCCAGCAGCTTGGAACAGGGGAAACCATGGTACGAGCAGTACTTC. Protein: CASSLEQGKPWYEQYF.

This sequence joins TRBV11-2 and TRBJ2-1; 16 positions match TRBD2. The CDR3 length is 17 residues. With V trimmed by 5 bases and J by 4 bases, 5 bases remained unmatched. Germline V gives CDR1 SGHAT, CDR2 FQNNGV. The CDR3 sequence is CASSPGTSGREYNEQFF. The CDR3 DNA reads as TGTGCCAGCAGCCCTGGGACTAGCGGGAGGGAATACAATGAGCAGTTCTTC.

The rearrangement links TRBV19 to TRBJ1-5; D remains unclear. CDR1 LNHDA and CDR2 SQIVND come from the germline V gene (reference sequence). The ends were cut back, 4 bases at V and 2 bases at J, with 9 bases in the middle. The CDR3 is 14 residues long. CDR3 bases: TGTGCCAGTAGTAACCTTGGAGGCAATCAGCCCCAGCATTTT. Translating gives CASSNLGGNQPQHF.

The chain links TRBV5-4 to TRBJ1-1, with 8 bases fitting TRBD1. Losses at the gene ends were 0 bases for V and 8 bases for J; bases not matched to a gene: 9. Per germline, CDR1 SGHNT and CDR2 YYREEE (reference sequence). The CDR3 has 15 amino acids. The CDR3 spells CASSLAGGAGVEAFF. The CDR3 DNA follows: TGTGCCAGCAGCTTGGCAGGGGGCGCTGGGGTGGAAGCTTTCTTT. The full variable domain, its missing parts supplied by reference TRBV5-4 and TRBJ1-1, is ETGVTQSPTHLIKTRGQQVTLRCSSQSGHNTVSWYQQALGQGPQFIFQYYREEENGRGNFPPRFSGLQFPNYSSELNVNALELDDSALYLCASSLAGGAGVEAFFGQGTRLTVV.

The gene calls are TRBV27 and TRBJ2-3; 13 nucleotides align to TRBD2. The CDR3 totals 16 residues. Germline values: CDR1 MNHEY, CDR2 SMNVEV (reference sequence). With V trimmed by 4 bases and J by 6 bases, 7 bases remained unmatched. The DNA of the CDR3 is TGTGCCAGCAGTTCCCCGGCACTAGCGGGAGGGGATACGCAGTATTTT. Its protein is CASSSPALAGGDTQYF.

The chain is built from TRBV2 and TRBJ2-7; D possibly corresponds to TRBD1 (5 bases). In germline, CDR1 is SNHLY, CDR2 FYNNEI. This CDR3 region has 15 residues. V lost 1 base to trimming and J lost 3 bases, with 13 bases between them. The CDR3 is CASSEGRQLNYEQYF. CDR3 DNA: TGTGCCAGCAGTGAAGGTCGACAGCTTAACTACGAGCAGTACTTC.

The chain couples TRBV13 to TRBJ2-2; 7 bases agree with TRBD2. The CDR3 consists of 16 residues. CDR1 PRHDT and CDR2 FYEKMQ come from the germline V gene (reference sequence). V was pared by 0 bases and J by 2 bases, with 3 bases of the junction left unmatched. The CDR3 spells CASSLGSGTNTGELFF. CDR3 DNA sequence: TGTGCCAGCAGCTTAGGGAGCGGGACCAACACCGGGGAGCTGTTTTTT.

V is TRBV3-1 (or the pseudogene TRBV3-2) and J is TRBJ2-1; D is possibly TRBD2 (6 bases). Germline CDR1 LGHDT, CDR2 YNNKEL (reference sequence). The germline V and J ends were trimmed by 2 bases and 12 bases, with 14 bases remaining between them. The CDR3 is 13 amino acids. The CDR3 DNA follows: TGTGCCAGCAGCCAAATGGTCGGGGGTCTGCAGTTCTTC. Translated: CASSQMVGGLQFF.

The chain has TRBV5-4 and TRBJ2-7; TRBD1 might be the D (7 bases). V was pared by 4 bases and J by 2 bases, with 19 bases between. The V gene's germline CDR1 is SGHNT and CDR2 YYREEE (reference sequence). This CDR3 has 16 amino acids. The CDR3 DNA reads as TGTGCCAGCAGCCCCCGGGCGGGACAGAAGGCCTACGAGCAGTACTTC. Protein: CASSPRAGQKAYEQYF.

The rearrangement links TRBV6-5 to TRBJ1-3; 7 nucleotides align to TRBD1. There are 15 residues in the CDR3. The trim removed 11 bases at V and 0 bases at J, leaving 10 bases unmatched. In germline, CDR1 is MNHEY, CDR2 SVGAGI. The CDR3 DNA reads as TGTGCCGGCCAGGAGGGGGCAACCTCTGGAAACACCATATATTTT. It specifies CAGQEGATSGNTIYF.

The rearrangement joins TRBV7-9 to TRBJ1-4; the D gene is possibly TRBD1 (6 bases). The CDR3 has 14 amino acids. Trimming removed 5 bases from V and 6 bases from J, with 13 bases in between. Germline V lookup: CDR1 SEHNR, CDR2 FQNEAQ (reference sequence). CDR3 coding DNA: TGTGCCAGCAGCCTGACAGGAACGGATGAAAAACTGTTTTTT. Its translation: CASSLTGTDEKLFF.

The V and J genes are TRBV7-9 and TRBJ1-5; D not resolved. The CDR3 covers 12 residues. Trimming shortened V by 3 bases and J by 2 bases, and 2 bases separated the two germline ends. The germline gives CDR1 SEHNR, CDR2 FQNEAQ (reference sequence). The CDR3, as DNA: TGTGCCAGCAGCTTCGGCAATCAGCCCCAGCATTTT. Its protein is CASSFGNQPQHF.

The chain combines TRBV9 with TRBJ2-5; tentative D call: TRBD2 (6 bases). The length of the CDR3 is 15 residues. Germline values: CDR1 SGDLS, CDR2 YYNGEE. The V and J ends lost 0 bases and 3 bases respectively, with 12 bases between them. The CDR3 here is CASSVAGTSEETQYF. For the CDR3, the DNA is TGTGCCAGCAGCGTAGCTGGGACTTCCGAAGAGACCCAGTACTTC.

V gene TRBV18 combines with J gene TRBJ1-2; tentatively, D is TRBD1 (6 bases). The CDR3 is made up of 20 amino acids. Trimming removed 3 bases at V and 2 bases at J, with 28 bases between. CDR1 KGHSH and CDR2 LQKENI come from the germline V gene. CDR3: CASSPYRTTGSTMSNYGYTF. CDR3 sequence (DNA): TGTGCCAGCTCACCCTATCGAACGACAGGATCCACAATGTCAAACTATGGCTACACCTTC. Complete variable domain (other parts from reference TRBV18 and TRBJ1-2): NAGVMQNPRHLVRRRGQEARLRCSPMKGHSHVYWYRQLPEEGLKFMVYLQKENIIDESGMPKERFSAEFPKEGPSILRIQQVVRGDSAAYFCASSPYRTTGSTMSNYGYTFGSGTRLTVV.

This clone turned up a few times. The chain is built from TRBV25-1 and TRBJ2-1; unclear D gene. V lost 0 bases to trimming and J lost 9 bases, with 9 bases between them. The CDR3 extends over 13 amino acids. Germline V lookup: CDR1 MGHDK, CDR2 SYGVNS. CDR3 nucleotides: TGTGCCAGCAGTGAATACGAGCCGAGTGAGCAGTTCTTC. This gives the protein CASSEYEPSEQFF.

The CDR3 reads CASRRTSYYEQYF. CDR3 coding DNA: TGTGCCAGCAGACGGACTAGCTACTACGAGCAGTACTTC. The chain employs TRBV27 and TRBJ2-7; TRBD2 matches 8 bases. Germline CDR1 reads MNHEY; CDR2 reads SMNVEV (reference sequence). V dropped 6 bases and J dropped 3; count of bases not matched to a gene: 4. The CDR3 extends over 13 amino acids.

The V and J genes are TRBV5-5 and TRBJ2-2, with D possibly being TRBD2 (5 bases). The germline V and J ends were trimmed by 4 bases and 4 bases, with 14 bases remaining between them. The CDR3 consists of 15 residues. The germline V gene encodes CDR1 SGHKS and CDR2 YYEKEE (reference sequence). CDR3 sequence reads: CASSPWPRGTGELFF. The CDR3 DNA sequence: TGTGCCAGCAGCCCCTGGCCTCGGGGCACCGGGGAGCTGTTTTTT.